This T cell receptor (beta chain) was sequenced in a study of T-cell reconstitution after alpha-beta-depleted transplantation in children. Study-level points and caveats: In patients about two months after transplant, alpha-beta T cells reportedly arose from several hundred expanded graft clones. After transplant, high TCRbeta diversity at day 60 in some patients arose from surviving recipient T cells and thymic progenitors. One year post-transplant, T-cell counts and diversity were largely derived from T cells produced anew.

The CDR3 sequence is 15 residues long. Germline V gene lookup returns CDR1 ENHRY and CDR2 SYGVKD. The V end was cut by 10 bases, the J end by 5 bases, with 22 bases between. Researchers prepared the TCRbeta library using unique molecular identifiers, the study reports. TCRdb itself ran the PCR reads through MiXCR, one entry per CDR3 protein. The sample holds 750,000 to 950,000 distinct CDR3 sequences, less than 20% seen once. A remark on this clonotype: Its target is not known.

Sequenced here: PBMCs, mostly from graft donor cells, sampled 360 days after TCRalphabeta/CD19-depleted stem cell transplant. The chain carries TRBV10-3 and TRBJ2-3, with D unclear. The sequence was obtained from a male patient between 10 and 17 years old who had a stem cell transplant for acute lymphoblastic leukemia, so the T cells may come from the graft donor. CDR3 amino acids: CATLPEDRKRDTQYF. For the CDR3, the DNA is TGTGCCACCCTACCAGAGGACCGCAAGAGAGATACGCAGTATTTT.